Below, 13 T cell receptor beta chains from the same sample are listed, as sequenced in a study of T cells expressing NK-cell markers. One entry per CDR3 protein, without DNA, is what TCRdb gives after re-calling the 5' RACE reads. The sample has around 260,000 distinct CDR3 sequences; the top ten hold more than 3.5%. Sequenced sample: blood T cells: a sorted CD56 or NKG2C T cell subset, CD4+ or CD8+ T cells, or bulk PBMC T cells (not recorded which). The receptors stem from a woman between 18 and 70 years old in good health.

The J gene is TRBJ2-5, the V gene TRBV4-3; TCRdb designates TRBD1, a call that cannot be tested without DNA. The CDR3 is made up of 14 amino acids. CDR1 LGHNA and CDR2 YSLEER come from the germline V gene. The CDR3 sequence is CASSQTGQRETQYF.

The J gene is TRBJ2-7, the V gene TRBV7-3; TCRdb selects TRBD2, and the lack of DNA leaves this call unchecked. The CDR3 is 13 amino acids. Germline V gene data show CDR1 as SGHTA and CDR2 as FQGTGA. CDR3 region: CASSLSGRDEQYF. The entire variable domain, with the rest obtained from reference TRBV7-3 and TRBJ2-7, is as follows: GAGVSQTPSNKVTEKGKYVELRCDPISGHTALYWYRQSLGQGPEFLIYFQGTGAADDSGLPNDRFFAVRPEGSVSTLKIQRTERGDSAVYLCASSLSGRDEQYFGPGTRLTVT.

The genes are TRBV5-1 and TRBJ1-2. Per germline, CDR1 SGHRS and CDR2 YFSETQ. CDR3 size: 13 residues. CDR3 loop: CASSFVEKYGYTF. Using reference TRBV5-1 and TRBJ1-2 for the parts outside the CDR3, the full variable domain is KAGVTQTPRYLIKTRGQQVTLSCSPISGHRSVSWYQQTPGQGLQFLFEYFSETQRNKGNFPGRFSGRQFSNSRSEMNVSTLELGDSALYLCASSFVEKYGYTFGSGTRLTVV.

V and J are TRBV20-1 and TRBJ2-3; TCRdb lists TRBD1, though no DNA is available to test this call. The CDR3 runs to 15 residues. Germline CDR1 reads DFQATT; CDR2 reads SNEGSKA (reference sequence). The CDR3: CSASHGTGALNTQYF.

The CDR3 here is CASSQDPTTQYF. The chain has TRBV3-1 and TRBJ2-3. This CDR3 is 12 amino acids long. Germline V gene lookup returns CDR1 LGHDT and CDR2 YNNKEL (reference sequence).

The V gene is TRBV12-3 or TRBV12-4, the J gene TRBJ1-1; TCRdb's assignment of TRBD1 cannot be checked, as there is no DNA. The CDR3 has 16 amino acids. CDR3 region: CASMRGQAGLNTEAFF.

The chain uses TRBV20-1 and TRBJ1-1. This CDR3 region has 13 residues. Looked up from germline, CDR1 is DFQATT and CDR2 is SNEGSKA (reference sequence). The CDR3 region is CSAPGGRDTEAFF.

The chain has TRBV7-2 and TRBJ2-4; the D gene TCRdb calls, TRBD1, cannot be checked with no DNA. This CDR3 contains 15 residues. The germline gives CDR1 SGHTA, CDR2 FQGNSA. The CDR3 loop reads CASSFDRAAKNIQYF.

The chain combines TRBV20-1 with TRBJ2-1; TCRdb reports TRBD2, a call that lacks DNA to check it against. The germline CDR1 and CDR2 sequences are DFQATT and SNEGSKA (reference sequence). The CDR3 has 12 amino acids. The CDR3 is CSASLAGAEQFF.

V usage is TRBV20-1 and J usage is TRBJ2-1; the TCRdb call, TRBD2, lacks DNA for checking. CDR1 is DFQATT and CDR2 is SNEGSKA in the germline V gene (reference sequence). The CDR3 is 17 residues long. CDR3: CSARDLTSGRIYNEQFF.

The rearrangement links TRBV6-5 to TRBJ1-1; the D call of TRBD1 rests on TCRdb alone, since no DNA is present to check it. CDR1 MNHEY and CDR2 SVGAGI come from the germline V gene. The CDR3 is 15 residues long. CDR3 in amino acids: CASSFNRGMNTEAFF.

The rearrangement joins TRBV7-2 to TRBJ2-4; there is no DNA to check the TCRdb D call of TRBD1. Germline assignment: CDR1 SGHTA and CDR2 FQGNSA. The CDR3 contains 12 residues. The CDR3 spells CASSLRGNIQYF. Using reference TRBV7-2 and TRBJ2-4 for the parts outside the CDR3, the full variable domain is GAGVSQSPSNKVTEKGKDVELRCDPISGHTALYWYRQSLGQGLEFLIYFQGNSAPDKSGLPSDRFSAERTGGSVSTLTIQRTQQEDSAVYLCASSLRGNIQYFGAGTRLSVL.

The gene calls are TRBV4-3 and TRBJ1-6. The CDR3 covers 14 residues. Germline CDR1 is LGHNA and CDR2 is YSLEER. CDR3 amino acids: CASSRAAKNSPLHF.